This TCR beta chain was recorded in a study of shared clonotypes between healthy human individuals. General observations from the study: Sharing of clonotypes among donors was expected to vary with sequencing depth. Rarefaction demonstrated incomplete sorted-subset sequencing despite large depth.

Note on this clone: Antigen: not known.

Trimming stripped 3 bases from V and 8 bases from J, with 16 bases between. Germline loops: CDR1 KGHSH, CDR2 LQKENI. There are 14 residues in the CDR3. Across several immunoSEQ plates, the genomic DNA of each subset was split evenly. In replicate PCRs of sorted subsets, about 190 ng DNA, approximately 32,000 T cell genomes, was used. TCRdb's copy holds only in-frame clones and misses some; the assay was immunoSEQ multiplex PCR. Seen here are approximately 1.5 million clones, around 98% observed once, and the top ten hold around 0.47%. The genes are TRBV18 and TRBJ1-2; a weak D match, TRBD1 (5 bases). This receptor was obtained from a man aged 30 to 45 in good health. Sample: naive CD4+ T cells sorted from blood. Subset described: CD45RA+ positively selected. CDR3 sequence reads: CASSPTRDVEGYTF. The CDR3 region has the DNA TGTGCCAGCTCACCTACCCGGGACGTTGAAGGCTACACCTTC.